Presented here are 26 T cell receptor beta chains from one specimen sequenced in a study of blood T cell repertoires in COVID-19. The assay was immunoSEQ multiplex PCR, and TCRdb's table has in-frame clones only and misses some. The sample includes roughly 300,000 clones, 65% to 90% of them seen just once. The sample taken for sequencing was peripheral blood. Source of these receptors: a human donor in a cohort sampled during active COVID-19.

The CDR3 region has the DNA TGTGCCAGCAGCGAGGGACAGTTGATCCACGAGCAGTACTTC. It codes for CASSEGQLIHEQYF. J is TRBJ2-7 and V is TRBV9; 7 bases agree with TRBD1. The CDR3 has 14 residues. The J segment lost 5 bases and the V segment lost 3 bases, leaving 8 bases of the junction unmatched. Germline CDR1 is SGDLS and CDR2 is YYNGEE.

V is TRBV6-5 and J is TRBJ1-3; unclear D gene. The CDR3 sequence is 11 residues long. Between the trimmed V and J ends, which lost 8 bases and 8 bases, there was a span of 10 bases. Per germline, CDR1 MNHEY and CDR2 SVGAGI. The CDR3 coding sequence is TGTGCCAGCGGAGAGTGGGACACCATATATTTT. Amino acids: CASGEWDTIYF.

The chain uses TRBV6-5 and TRBJ2-3, with D possibly being TRBD2 (5 bases). Germline lookup yields CDR1 MNHEY and CDR2 SVGAGI. CDR3 length equals 12 residues. The ends were cut back, 8 bases at V and 0 bases at J, with 6 bases in the middle. CDR3: CASAGSTDTQYF. The CDR3 bases are TGTGCCAGCGCGGGTAGCACAGATACGCAGTATTTT.

CDR3 nucleotides: TGCAGCGTTGGGCTTGGAAACACCATATATTTT. It translates to CSVGLGNTIYF. V is TRBV29-1 and J is TRBJ1-3; D not resolved. V was clipped by 4 bases and J by 3 bases, with 4 bases between them. The CDR3 has 11 residues. Germline CDR1 reads SQVTM; CDR2 reads ANQGSEA.

The chain carries TRBV7-8 and TRBJ1-5; weak D call: TRBD1 (5 bases). V was pared by 5 bases and J by 0 bases, with 11 bases between. Per the germline V gene, CDR1 is SGHVS and CDR2 is FQNEAQ. This CDR3 has 15 amino acids. The CDR3 DNA is TGTGCCAGCAGCCGGACACACAATAGCAATCAGCCCCAGCATTTT. This codes for CASSRTHNSNQPQHF.

The chain uses TRBV12-3 or TRBV12-4 and TRBJ1-2, with 8 bases matching TRBD1. Unmatched junction bases numbered 0, after V lost 1 base and J lost 5 bases. The CDR3 sequence is 13 residues long. DNA for the CDR3: TGTGCCAGCAGTTTAGGGACAGGGTATGGCTACACCTTC. It translates to CASSLGTGYGYTF.

This clone has just one count. The chain couples TRBV7-3 to TRBJ2-7; 8 bases line up with TRBD1. Trimming cost V 6 bases and J 6 bases; bases outside gene matches: 7. In germline, CDR1 is SGHTA, CDR2 FQGTGA. The CDR3 runs 13 residues. CDR3 DNA sequence: TGTGCCAGCAGTTCGGGACAGGAGGGCGAGCAGTACTTC. Its protein is CASSSGQEGEQYF.

This clone came up a few times. The rearrangement uses TRBV5-1 and TRBJ2-3, with 7 bases identical to TRBD1. Germline V gene lookup returns CDR1 SGHRS and CDR2 YFSETQ. The CDR3 is 12 amino acids. V shed 8 bases and J 6 bases; nucleotides not matched to a gene: 6. The CDR3: CASTTGDDTQYF. In DNA, the CDR3 is TGCGCCAGTACCACAGGGGATGATACGCAGTATTTT.

CDR3: CASGFGNSGNTQYF. CDR3 coding DNA: TGTGCTAGTGGTTTTGGAAACAGCGGGAATACGCAGTATTTT. The V gene is TRBV12-5, the J gene TRBJ2-3; 7 positions agree with TRBD2. V gave up 3 bases and J gave up 7 bases; unmatched junction bases: 7. The germline gives CDR1 LGHNT, CDR2 FRNRAP. The CDR3 is 14 residues long.

The chain combines TRBV6-5 with TRBJ1-2, with 8 bases matching TRBD1. The CDR3 consists of 14 residues. Per the germline V gene, CDR1 is MNHEY and CDR2 is SVGAGI. Losses at the gene ends were 6 bases for V and 5 bases for J; bases not matched to a gene: 8. In nucleotides, the CDR3 is TGTGCCAGCAGCCCCGGGACAGGTACTTATGGCTACACCTTC. It translates to CASSPGTGTYGYTF.

The gene calls are TRBV7-6 and TRBJ2-7, with 9 nucleotides matching TRBD1. The junction had 11 bases not matched to a gene; V was cut back by 5 bases and J by 6 bases. Germline V gene data show CDR1 as SGHVS and CDR2 as FNYEAQ. The length of the CDR3 is 15 residues. CDR3 in amino acids: CASSVGQGISSEQYF. The CDR3 DNA reads as TGTGCCAGCAGCGTCGGACAGGGGATATCTTCCGAGCAGTACTTC.

The chain carries TRBV24-1 and TRBJ1-2, with D unresolved. The V gene lost 3 bases and the J gene lost 8 bases, with 12 bases spanning the gap. The germline CDR1 and CDR2 sequences are KGHDR and SFDVKD. This CDR3 is built from 13 residues. This CDR3 reads CATSDRPERGYTF. For the CDR3, the DNA is TGTGCCACCAGTGATCGGCCGGAGCGGGGCTACACCTTC.

This rearrangement joins TRBV5-6 to TRBJ1-6; D unclear. The V end was cut by 6 bases, the J end by 3 bases, with 7 bases between. This CDR3 has 13 residues. Germline V gene data show CDR1 as SGHDT and CDR2 as YYEEEE. The CDR3 here is CASTQFYNSPLHF. CDR3 DNA: TGTGCCAGCACCCAATTCTATAATTCACCCCTCCACTTT. Supplemented by reference TRBV5-6 and TRBJ1-6, the full variable domain reads DAGVTQSPTHLIKTRGQQVTLRCSPKSGHDTVSWYQQALGQGPQFIFQYYEEEERQRGNFPDRFSGHQFPNYSSELNVNALLLGDSALYLCASTQFYNSPLHFGNGTRLTVT.

The genes are TRBV19 and TRBJ2-2; 12 bases fit TRBD2. V dropped 4 bases and J dropped 2; count of bases not matched to a gene: 2. Per germline, CDR1 LNHDA and CDR2 SQIVND (reference sequence). The CDR3 is 16 residues long. The CDR3 region has the DNA TGTGCCAGTAGTACGACTAGCGGGGGAAACACCGGGGAGCTGTTTTTT. Translating gives CASSTTSGGNTGELFF.

This chain links TRBV19 with TRBJ2-7; D is possibly TRBD2 (5 bases). V was cut by 4 bases and J by 3 bases, with 13 bases left in between. CDR3 length: 14 amino acids. Germline V gene data show CDR1 as LNHDA and CDR2 as SQIVND (reference sequence). CDR3 DNA: TGTGCCAGTAGTACAGACCGGGATCTCTACGAGCAGTACTTC. It specifies CASSTDRDLYEQYF.

The rearrangement joins TRBV18 to TRBJ2-7; perhaps TRBD2 as D (5 bases). Trimming removed 6 bases from V and 7 bases from J, with 13 bases in between. The CDR3 has 12 residues. Germline CDR1 and CDR2: KGHSH and LQKENI. For the CDR3, the DNA is TGTGCCAGCTCCGTTGCCTGGGAGGAGCAGTACTTC. This encodes CASSVAWEEQYF.

The chain carries TRBV21-1 and TRBJ2-6; TRBD1 is the table's D call, not checked against the DNA. TRBV21-1 is termed a pseudogene. The length of the CDR3 is 21 residues. The DNA of the CDR3 is TGTGCCAGCAGCAAACGACAGGGGCGAGACCTTCCAAGCTCTGGGGCCAACGTCCTGACTTTC. Protein product: CASSKRQGRDLPSSGANVLTF.

The chain links TRBV5-5 to TRBJ2-1; 8 positions agree with TRBD2. Trimming removed 1 base from V and 0 bases from J; junction bases left unmatched: 6. Germline lookup yields CDR1 SGHKS and CDR2 YYEKEE (reference sequence). There are 17 residues in the CDR3. The chain's CDR3 is CASSLSYGTSSYNEQFF. CDR3 bases: TGTGCCAGCAGCTTGTCTTACGGGACTAGCTCCTACAATGAGCAGTTCTTC.

This chain links TRBV19 with TRBJ2-1, with TRBD1 matching 8 bases. The CDR3 totals 15 residues. After removal of 5 bases from V and 8 bases from J, the junction contained 11 bases not matched to a gene. CDR1 is LNHDA and CDR2 is SQIVND in the germline V gene (reference sequence). The chain's CDR3 is CASSLLPGQVYEQFF. The CDR3 coding sequence is TGTGCCAGTAGTCTCCTCCCGGGACAGGTCTATGAGCAGTTCTTC.

The genes are TRBV19 and TRBJ2-3; 7 bases line up with TRBD2. Germline lookup yields CDR1 LNHDA and CDR2 SQIVND (reference sequence). J gave up 1 base and V 5 bases, and 12 bases lay outside the gene matches. This CDR3 has 17 residues. The CDR3 nucleotides read TGTGCCAGTAGTGGGAGGGAGGTAGAGGAGGGCACAGATACGCAGTATTTT. Its protein is CASSGREVEEGTDTQYF.

Concerning this clone itself: Germline and junction disagree at one end, which may indicate a read error. CDR3 DNA: TGTGCCAGCAGCTTGGGAGGACAGCCCGCGGGGGATTTT. Its protein product is CASSLGGQPAGDF. The V and J genes are TRBV5-4 and TRBJ1-5; maybe TRBD1 (6 bases). Germline V gene sequence: CDR1 SGHNT, CDR2 YYREEE (reference sequence). CDR3 length: 13 amino acids.

J is TRBJ1-2 and V is TRBV11-2, with TRBD1 as a possible D gene (6 bases). V lost 1 base and J lost 5, with 11 bases in between. Germline values: CDR1 SGHAT, CDR2 FQNNGV. This CDR3 comprises 14 residues. The CDR3 loop reads CASSLGPGVYGYTF. In nucleotides, the CDR3 is TGTGCCAGCAGCTTAGGCCCAGGGGTGTATGGCTACACCTTC.

The chain couples TRBV9 to TRBJ2-3, with TRBD2 identical over 7 bases. CDR1 is SGDLS, CDR2 YYNGEE, per germline. The V segment lost 0 bases and the J segment 6 bases; nucleotides outside the gene matches: 10. The CDR3 is 16 residues long. CDR3 nucleotide sequence: TGTGCCAGCAGCGTAGTCTGGCGGGGGAGCAAGGATACGCAGTATTTT. Protein product: CASSVVWRGSKDTQYF.

This rearrangement joins TRBV7-9 to TRBJ1-1, with D possibly TRBD1 on 6 matching bases. Trimming removed 3 bases at V and 0 bases at J, with 17 bases between. CDR3 size: 17 residues. The germline gives CDR1 SEHNR, CDR2 FQNEAQ (reference sequence). The CDR3 DNA reads TGTGCCAGCAGCTTCCCCGGGACACTAGGAGTGAACACTGAAGCTTTCTTT. Its translation is CASSFPGTLGVNTEAFF.

CDR3 coding DNA: TGTGCCACCTCCGGACTCGACTTCTACAATGAGCAGTTCTTC. Protein product: CATSGLDFYNEQFF. The V call is TRBV19, the J call TRBJ2-1; maybe TRBD2 (5 bases). From germline, CDR1 is LNHDA and CDR2 SQIVND (reference sequence). The CDR3 loop spans 14 amino acids. The germline V and J ends were trimmed by 10 bases and 3 bases, with 16 bases remaining between them. Filled out from reference TRBV19 and TRBJ2-1, the complete variable domain reads DGGITQSPKYLFRKEGQNVTLSCEQNLNHDAMYWYRQDPGQGLRLIYYSQIVNDFQKGDIAEGYSVSREKKESFPLTVTSAQKNPTAFYLCATSGLDFYNEQFFGPGTRLTVL.

A remark on this clone: The identical CDR3 is also encoded by other nucleotide sequences in the sample. The chain couples TRBV18 to TRBJ2-7; maybe TRBD1 (5 bases). Germline lookup yields CDR1 KGHSH and CDR2 LQKENI. V was clipped by 4 bases and J by 5 bases, with 6 bases between them. CDR3 length: 11 residues. CDR3 in amino acids: CASSQGDEQYF. The CDR3 region has the DNA TGTGCCAGCTCACAAGGGGACGAGCAGTACTTC.